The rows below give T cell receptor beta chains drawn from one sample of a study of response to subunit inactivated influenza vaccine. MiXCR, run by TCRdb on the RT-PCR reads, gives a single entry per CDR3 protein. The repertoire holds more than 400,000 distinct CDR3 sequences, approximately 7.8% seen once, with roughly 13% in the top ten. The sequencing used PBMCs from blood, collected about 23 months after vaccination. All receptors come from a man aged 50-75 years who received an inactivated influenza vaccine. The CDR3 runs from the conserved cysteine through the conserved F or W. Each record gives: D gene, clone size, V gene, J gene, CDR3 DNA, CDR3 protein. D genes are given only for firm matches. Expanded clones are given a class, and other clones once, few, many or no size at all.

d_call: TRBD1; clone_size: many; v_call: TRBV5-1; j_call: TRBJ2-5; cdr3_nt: TGCGCCAGCAGCTTTCAGGGGGAAGAGACCCAGTACTTC; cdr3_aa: CASSFQGEETQYF
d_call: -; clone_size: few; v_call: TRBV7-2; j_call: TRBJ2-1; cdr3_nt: TGTGCCAGCAGCTATCAAAATAACAATGAGCAGTTCTTC; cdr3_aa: CASSYQNNNEQFF
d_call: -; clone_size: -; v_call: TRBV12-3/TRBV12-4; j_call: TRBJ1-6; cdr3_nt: TGTGCCAGCAGTAAACAGGGTTCGCCCCTCCACTTT; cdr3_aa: CASSKQGSPLHF
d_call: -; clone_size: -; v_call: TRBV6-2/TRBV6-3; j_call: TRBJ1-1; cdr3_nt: TGTGCCAGCTCGGGGTTCCGACCCCAGGGGAACACTGAAGCTTTCTTT; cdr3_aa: CASSGFRPQGNTEAFF
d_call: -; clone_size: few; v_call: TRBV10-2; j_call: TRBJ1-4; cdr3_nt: TGCGCCAGCAGGGACTGGGCCGAGGGTGAAAAACTGTTTTTT; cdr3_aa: CASRDWAEGEKLFF
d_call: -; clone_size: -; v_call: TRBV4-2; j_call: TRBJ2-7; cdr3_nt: TGTGCCAGCAGCCTTGGGGGCACGCACTCTTACGAGCAGTACTTC; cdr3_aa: CASSLGGTHSYEQYF
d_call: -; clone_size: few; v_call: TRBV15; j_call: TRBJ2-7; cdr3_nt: TGTGCCACCAGCTCCGACAGGTCCACCTACGAGCAGTACTTC; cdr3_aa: CATSSDRSTYEQYF
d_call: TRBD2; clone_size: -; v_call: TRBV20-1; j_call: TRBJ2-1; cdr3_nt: TGCAGTGCTTCGGGACTATCCTTGGTAGTATATGAGCAGTTCTTC; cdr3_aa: CSASGLSLVVYEQFF
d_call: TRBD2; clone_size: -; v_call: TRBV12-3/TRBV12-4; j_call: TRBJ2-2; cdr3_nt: TGTGCCAGCGGAACTAGCGGGTCAAACACCGGGGAGCTGTTTTTT; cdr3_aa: CASGTSGSNTGELFF
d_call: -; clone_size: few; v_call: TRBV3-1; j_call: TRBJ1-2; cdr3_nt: TGTGCCAGCAGCTCCGTCGGGGCAGGCTTTAACTATGGCTACACCTTC; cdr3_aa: CASSSVGAGFNYGYTF
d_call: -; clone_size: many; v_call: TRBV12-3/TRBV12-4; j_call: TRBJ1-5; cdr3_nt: TGTGCCAGCAGTTTACTCGGGGCGCAGAGCAATCAGCCCCAGCATTTT; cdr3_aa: CASSLLGAQSNQPQHF
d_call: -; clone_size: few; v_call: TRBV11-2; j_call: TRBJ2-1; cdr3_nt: TGTGCCAGCAGCTTAGATACGTCGGGTTATGAGCAGTTCTTC; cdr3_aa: CASSLDTSGYEQFF
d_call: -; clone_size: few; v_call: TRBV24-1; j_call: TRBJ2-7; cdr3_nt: TGTGCCACTTCTGCCGGTAGCGTGAACACCTACGAGCAGTACTTC; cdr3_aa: CATSAGSVNTYEQYF
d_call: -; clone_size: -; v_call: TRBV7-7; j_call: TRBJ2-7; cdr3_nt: TGTGCTAGCAGCCCGGGCGCGGTCGGACAGTCCTACGAGCAGTACTTC; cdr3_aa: CASSPGAVGQSYEQYF
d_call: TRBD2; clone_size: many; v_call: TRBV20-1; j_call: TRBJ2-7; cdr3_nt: TGCAGTGCTAGGCCCGGGACTAGCGGGGGGGTCGACGAGCAGTACTTC; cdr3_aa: CSARPGTSGGVDEQYF
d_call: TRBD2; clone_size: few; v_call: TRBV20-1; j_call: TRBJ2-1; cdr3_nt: TGCAGTGTTACGAGCGGGGGGCTCCACAATGAGCAGTTCTTC; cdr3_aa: CSVTSGGLHNEQFF
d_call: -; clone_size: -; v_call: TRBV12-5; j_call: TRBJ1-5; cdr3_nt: TGTGCTAGTGCCCTCGGGGTAAATAAGCCCCAGCATTTT; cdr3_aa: CASALGVNKPQHF
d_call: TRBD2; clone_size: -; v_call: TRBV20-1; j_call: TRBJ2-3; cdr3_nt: TGCAGTGCGACCAGACTAGCGGGGGACAGCACAGATACGCAGTATTTT; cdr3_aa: CSATRLAGDSTDTQYF
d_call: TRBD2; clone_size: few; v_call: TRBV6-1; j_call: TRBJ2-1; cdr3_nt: TGTGCCAGCATTCTTATAGCGGGGGGGTTCGTTGAGCAGTTCTTC; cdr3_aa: CASILIAGGFVEQFF
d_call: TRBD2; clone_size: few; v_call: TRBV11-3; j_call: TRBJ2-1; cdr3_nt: TGTGCCAGCAGCTTAAAAATCGGCGGGGGGGCGGTTGAGCAGTTCTTC; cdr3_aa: CASSLKIGGGAVEQFF
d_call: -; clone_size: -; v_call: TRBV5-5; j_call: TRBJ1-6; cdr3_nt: TGTGCCAGGAGCACCAGGCTGAATTCACCCCTCCACTTT; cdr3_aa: CARSTRLNSPLHF
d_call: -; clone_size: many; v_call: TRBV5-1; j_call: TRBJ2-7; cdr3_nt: TGCGCCAGCAGCTTAACCGGGAGACCCCCCTACGAGCAGTACTTC; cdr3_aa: CASSLTGRPPYEQYF
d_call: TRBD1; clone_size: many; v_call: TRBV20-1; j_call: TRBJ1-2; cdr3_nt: TGCAGTGCTAGAGATCGATTGTTTAGGGACAGGGACCATGGCTACACCTTC; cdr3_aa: CSARDRLFRDRDHGYTF
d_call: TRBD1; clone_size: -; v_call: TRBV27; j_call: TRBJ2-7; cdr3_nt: TGTGCCAGCAGTTCCCAGGGGACAGGGTCCCTCCACGAGCAGTACTTC; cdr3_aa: CASSSQGTGSLHEQYF
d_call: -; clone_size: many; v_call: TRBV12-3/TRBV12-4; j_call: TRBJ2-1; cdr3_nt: TGTGCCAGCAGTCCCTTAACAGCAGATGAGCAGTTCTTC; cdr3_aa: CASSPLTADEQFF
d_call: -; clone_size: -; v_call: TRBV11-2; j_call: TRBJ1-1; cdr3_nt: TGTGCCAGCAGCGGCGGACTTTTGAACACTGAAGCTTTCTTT; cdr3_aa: CASSGGLLNTEAFF
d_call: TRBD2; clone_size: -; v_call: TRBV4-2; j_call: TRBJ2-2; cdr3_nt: TGTGCCAGCAGGGTAGCGGGAGGAGGAACCGGGGAGCTGTTTTTT; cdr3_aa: CASRVAGGGTGELFF
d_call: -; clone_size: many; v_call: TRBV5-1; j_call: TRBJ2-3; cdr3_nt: TGCGCCAGCAGCTTCGGCGGGGGCAGCAGCACAGATACGCAGTATTTT; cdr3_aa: CASSFGGGSSTDTQYF
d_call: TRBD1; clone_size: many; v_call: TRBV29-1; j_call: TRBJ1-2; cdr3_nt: TGCAGCGTTGCGGGACAGGGCGATGGCTACACCTTC; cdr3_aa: CSVAGQGDGYTF
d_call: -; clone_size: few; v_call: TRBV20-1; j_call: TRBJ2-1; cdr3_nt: TGCAGTGCTCCCGCAAGGGGAGGATCCTACAATGAGCAGTTCTTC; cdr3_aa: CSAPARGGSYNEQFF
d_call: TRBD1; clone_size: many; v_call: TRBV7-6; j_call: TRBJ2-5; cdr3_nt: TGTGCCAGCAGCTTAGAATCCGGGACAGGAGGGAGCGAGACCCAGTACTTC; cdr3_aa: CASSLESGTGGSETQYF
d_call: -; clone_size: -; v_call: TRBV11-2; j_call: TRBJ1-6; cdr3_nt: TGTGCCAGCAGCTTATTGGCAGTCAATTCACCCCTCCACTTT; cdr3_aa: CASSLLAVNSPLHF
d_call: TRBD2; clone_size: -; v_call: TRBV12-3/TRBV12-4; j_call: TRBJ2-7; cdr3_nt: TGTGCCAGCAGTTTAGGCGGGAGGGCCGGGGAGCAGTACTTC; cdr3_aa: CASSLGGRAGEQYF
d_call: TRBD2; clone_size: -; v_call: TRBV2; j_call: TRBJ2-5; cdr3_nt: TGTGCCAGCAGTTCCGGGACTAGCGGGAGTATCGAGACCCAGTACTTC; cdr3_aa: CASSSGTSGSIETQYF
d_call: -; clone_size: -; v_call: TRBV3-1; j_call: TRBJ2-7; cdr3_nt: TGTGCCAGCAAATCTAGCCTGACCTACGAGCAGTACTTC; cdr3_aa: CASKSSLTYEQYF
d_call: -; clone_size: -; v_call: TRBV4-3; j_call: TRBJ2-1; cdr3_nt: TGCGCCAGCAGCCAAGATCTGGATGGGCTAGATGGGCAGTTCTTC; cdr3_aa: CASSQDLDGLDGQFF
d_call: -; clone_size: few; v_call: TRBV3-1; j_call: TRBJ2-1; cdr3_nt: TGTGCCAGCAGCTCGAGCGGATCGGAGCAGTTCTTC; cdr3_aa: CASSSSGSEQFF
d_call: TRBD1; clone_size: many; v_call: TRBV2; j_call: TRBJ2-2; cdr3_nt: TGTGCCAGCAGTAGCAGGGGGCTGGCCGGGGAGCTGTTTTTT; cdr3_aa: CASSSRGLAGELFF
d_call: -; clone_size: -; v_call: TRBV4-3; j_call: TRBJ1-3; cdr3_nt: TGCGCCAGCAGCCATGTTTTCGGGGGGCTTTCGGGAAACACCATATATTTT; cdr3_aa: CASSHVFGGLSGNTIYF
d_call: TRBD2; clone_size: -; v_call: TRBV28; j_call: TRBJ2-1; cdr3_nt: TGTGCCAGCCGCAACCGACTAGCGGGCTACAATGAGCAGTTCTTC; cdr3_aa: CASRNRLAGYNEQFF
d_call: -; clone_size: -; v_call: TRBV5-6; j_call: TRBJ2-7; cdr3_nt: TGTGCCAGCAGCTTTACGGCTATGATCTACGAGCAGTACTTC; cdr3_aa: CASSFTAMIYEQYF
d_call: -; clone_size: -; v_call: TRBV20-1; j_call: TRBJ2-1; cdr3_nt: TGCAGTGCGCCGAAGAGGTCCTACAATGAGCAGTTCTTC; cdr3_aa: CSAPKRSYNEQFF
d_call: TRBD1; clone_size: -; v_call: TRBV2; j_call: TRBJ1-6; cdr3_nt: TGTGCCAGCAGTGGGGACAGCCACCCGACCCTCCACTTT; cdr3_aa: CASSGDSHPTLHF
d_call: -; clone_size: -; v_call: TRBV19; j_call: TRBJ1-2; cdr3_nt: TGTGCCAGTAGAGCGCGTGAGGGGAAAGGTACGGGCTACACCTTC; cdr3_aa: CASRAREGKGTGYTF
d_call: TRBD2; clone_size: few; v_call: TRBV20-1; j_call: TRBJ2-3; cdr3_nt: TGCAGTGCAAACAGACTAGCGGGAGGGCTAGATACGCAGTATTTT; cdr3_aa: CSANRLAGGLDTQYF
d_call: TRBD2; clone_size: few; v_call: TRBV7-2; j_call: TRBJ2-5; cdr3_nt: TGTGCCAGCAGCTTACGGGCCGCGGGGGGCGAGACCCAGTACTTC; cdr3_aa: CASSLRAAGGETQYF
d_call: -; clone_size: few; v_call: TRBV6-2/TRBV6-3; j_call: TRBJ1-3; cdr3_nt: TGTGCCAGCAGCTCCCTGTCCTCTGGAAACACCATATATTTT; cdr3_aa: CASSSLSSGNTIYF
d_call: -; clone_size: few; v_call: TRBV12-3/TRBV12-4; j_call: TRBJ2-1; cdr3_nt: TGTGCCAGCAGTTTAACCGGCCGATACAATGAGCAGTTCTTC; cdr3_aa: CASSLTGRYNEQFF